This T cell receptor beta chain was obtained from a study of graft-versus-host responses after intestinal transplantation. Study findings and constraints: Early after transplant, HvG declines were associated with peak levels of circulating GvH clones.

Concerning this clone: The antigen remains undetermined.

This CDR3 region has 17 residues. CDR1 and CDR2 (germline): SGHTA, FQGNSA. V gave up 5 bases and J gave up 7 bases, with 24 bases separating them. Sequencing was performed with immunoSEQ multiplex PCR; in TCRdb, only in-frame clones are kept and a portion is missing. The sample holds about 100,000 clones, roughly 87% seen once. The sequences come from unstimulated CD4+ T cells sorted from spleen or lymph node cells, collected before transplant. V gene TRBV7-2 combines with J gene TRBJ2-1; D perhaps matches TRBD2 (5 bases). This sequence originates from a human donor who was the organ donor for an intestinal transplant. CDR3 loop: CASSKSWRLPYPNEQFF. The CDR3 region has the DNA TGTGCCAGCAGCAAAAGTTGGAGACTACCATACCCAAATGAGCAGTTCTTC. The full variable domain, completed using reference TRBV7-2 and TRBJ2-1, is GAGVSQSPSNKVTEKGKDVELRCDPISGHTALYWYRQSLGQGLEFLIYFQGNSAPDKSGLPSDRFSAERTGGSVSTLTIQRTQQEDSAVYLCASSKSWRLPYPNEQFFGPGTRLTVL.